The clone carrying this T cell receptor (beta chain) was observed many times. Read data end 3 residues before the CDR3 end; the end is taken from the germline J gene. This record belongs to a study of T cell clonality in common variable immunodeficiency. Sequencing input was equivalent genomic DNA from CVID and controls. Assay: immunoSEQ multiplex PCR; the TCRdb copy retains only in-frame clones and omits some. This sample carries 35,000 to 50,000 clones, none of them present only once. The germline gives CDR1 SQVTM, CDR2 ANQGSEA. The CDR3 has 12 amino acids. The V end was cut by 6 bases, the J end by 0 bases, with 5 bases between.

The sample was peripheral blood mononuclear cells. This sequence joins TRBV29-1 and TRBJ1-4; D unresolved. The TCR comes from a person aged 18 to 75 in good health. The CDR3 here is CSVVATNEKLFF. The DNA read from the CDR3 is TGCAGCGTCGTAGCAACTAATGAAAAA.